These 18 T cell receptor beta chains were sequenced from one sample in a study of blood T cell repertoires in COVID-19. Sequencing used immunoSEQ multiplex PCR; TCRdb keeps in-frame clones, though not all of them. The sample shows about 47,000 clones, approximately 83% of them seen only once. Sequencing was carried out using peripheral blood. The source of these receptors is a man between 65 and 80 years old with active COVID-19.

The CDR3 nucleotides are TGTGCCAGCAGCTTGATGGGACAGGGGTACGAGCAGTACTTC. Its protein is CASSLMGQGYEQYF. The chain combines TRBV5-5 with TRBJ2-7; 10 bases match TRBD1. The CDR3 consists of 14 residues. In germline, CDR1 is SGHKS, CDR2 YYEKEE (reference sequence). V was clipped by 1 base and J by 4 bases; unmatched bases: 2.

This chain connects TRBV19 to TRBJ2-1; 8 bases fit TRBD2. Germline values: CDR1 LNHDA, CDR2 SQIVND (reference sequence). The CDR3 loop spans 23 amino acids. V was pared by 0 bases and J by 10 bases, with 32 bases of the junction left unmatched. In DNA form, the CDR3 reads TGTGCCAGTAGTATAGAAGGGGCCGGGGCGGGAGGAGCGCGAAGGGCTCGCAGGGCGGAGCAGTTCTTC. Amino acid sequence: CASSIEGAGAGGARRARRAEQFF.

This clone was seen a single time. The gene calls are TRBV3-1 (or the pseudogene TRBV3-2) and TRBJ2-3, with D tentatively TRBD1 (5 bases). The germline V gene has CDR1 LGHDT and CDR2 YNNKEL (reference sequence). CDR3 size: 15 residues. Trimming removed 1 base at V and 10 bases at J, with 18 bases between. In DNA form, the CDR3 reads TGTGCCAGCAGCCAAGGGGGCCGGGTACAGCATCCGCAGTATTTT. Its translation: CASSQGGRVQHPQYF.

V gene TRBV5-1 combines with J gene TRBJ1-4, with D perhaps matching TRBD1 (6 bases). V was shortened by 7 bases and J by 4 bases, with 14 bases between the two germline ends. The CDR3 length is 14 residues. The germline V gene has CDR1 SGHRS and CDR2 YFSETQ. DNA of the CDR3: TGCGCCAGCTCGGAACAGGGCATTAATGAAAAACTGTTTTTT. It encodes CASSEQGINEKLFF.

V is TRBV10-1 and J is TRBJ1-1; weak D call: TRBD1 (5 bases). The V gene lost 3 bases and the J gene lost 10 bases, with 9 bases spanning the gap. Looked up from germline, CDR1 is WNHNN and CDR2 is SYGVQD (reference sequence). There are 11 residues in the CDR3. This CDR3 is CASSDGGAAFF. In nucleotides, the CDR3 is TGCGCCAGCAGTGACGGGGGAGCAGCTTTCTTT.

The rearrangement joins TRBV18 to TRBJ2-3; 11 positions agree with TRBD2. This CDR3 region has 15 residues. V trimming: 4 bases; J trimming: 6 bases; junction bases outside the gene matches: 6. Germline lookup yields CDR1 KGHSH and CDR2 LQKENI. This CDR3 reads CASSLAGGPRDTQYF. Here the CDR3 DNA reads TGTGCCAGCTCACTAGCGGGGGGGCCGCGGGATACGCAGTATTTT.

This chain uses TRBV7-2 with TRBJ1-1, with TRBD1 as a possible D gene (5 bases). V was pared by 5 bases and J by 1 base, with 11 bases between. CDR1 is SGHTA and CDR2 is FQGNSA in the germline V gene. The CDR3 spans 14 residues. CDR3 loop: CASSLRVWNTEAFF. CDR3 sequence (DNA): TGTGCCAGCAGCCTCAGGGTATGGAACACTGAAGCTTTCTTT.

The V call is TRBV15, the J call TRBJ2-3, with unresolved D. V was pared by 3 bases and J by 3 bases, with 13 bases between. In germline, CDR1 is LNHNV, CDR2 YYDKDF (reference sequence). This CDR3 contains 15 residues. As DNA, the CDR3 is TGTGCCACCAGCAGGTTCCGTAGAGATACAGATACGCAGTATTTT. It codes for CATSRFRRDTDTQYF.

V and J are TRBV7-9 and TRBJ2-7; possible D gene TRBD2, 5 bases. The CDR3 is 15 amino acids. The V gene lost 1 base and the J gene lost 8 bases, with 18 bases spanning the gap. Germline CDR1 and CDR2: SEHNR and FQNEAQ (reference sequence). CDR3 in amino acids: CASSLEGLRARKQYF. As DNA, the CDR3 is TGTGCCAGCAGCTTAGAGGGATTGAGGGCTAGAAAGCAGTACTTC.

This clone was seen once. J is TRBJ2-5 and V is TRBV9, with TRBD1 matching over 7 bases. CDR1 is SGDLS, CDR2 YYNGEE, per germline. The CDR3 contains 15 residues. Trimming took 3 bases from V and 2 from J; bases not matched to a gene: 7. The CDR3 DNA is TGTGCCAGCAGCGGAACACAGGGACAGCAAGAGACCCAGTACTTC. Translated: CASSGTQGQQETQYF.

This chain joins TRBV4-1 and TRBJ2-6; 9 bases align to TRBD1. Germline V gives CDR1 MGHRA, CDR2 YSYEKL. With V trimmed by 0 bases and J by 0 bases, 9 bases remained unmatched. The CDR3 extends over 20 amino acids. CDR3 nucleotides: TGCGCCAGCAGCCAAGAGACCGGGACAGGGTCTCTCTCTGGGGCCAACGTCCTGACTTTC. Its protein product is CASSQETGTGSLSGANVLTF.

CDR3 sequence reads: CASMVTQYTEAFF. The CDR3 DNA reads TGTGCCAGCATGGTAACACAGTACACTGAAGCTTTCTTT. The genes are TRBV6-5 and TRBJ1-1; no definite D call. Trimming took 7 bases from V and 3 from J, leaving 12 bases between them. The CDR3 consists of 13 residues. Germline lookup yields CDR1 MNHEY and CDR2 SVGAGI.

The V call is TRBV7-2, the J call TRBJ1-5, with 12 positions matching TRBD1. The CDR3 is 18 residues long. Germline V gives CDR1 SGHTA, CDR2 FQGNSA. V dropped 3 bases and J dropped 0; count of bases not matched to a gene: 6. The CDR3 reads CASSFGTGGAHSNQPQHF. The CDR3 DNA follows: TGTGCCAGCAGCTTTGGGACAGGGGGCGCCCATAGCAATCAGCCCCAGCATTTT.

In nucleotides, the CDR3 is TGTGCCAGTAAAGGTTCCGGACGGGGGAACACTGAAGCTTTCTTT. Translating it yields CASKGSGRGNTEAFF. V is TRBV19 and J is TRBJ1-1; D ambiguous. Germline CDR1 is LNHDA and CDR2 is SQIVND (reference sequence). V dropped 7 bases and J dropped 1 base, with 16 bases sitting between them. The CDR3 loop spans 15 amino acids.

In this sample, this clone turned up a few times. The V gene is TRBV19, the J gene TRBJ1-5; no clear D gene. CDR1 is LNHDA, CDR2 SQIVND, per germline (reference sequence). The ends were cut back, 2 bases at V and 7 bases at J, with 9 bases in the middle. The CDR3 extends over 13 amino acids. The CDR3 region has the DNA TGTGCCAGTAGTATATCCCCTACCCAGCCCCAGCATTTT. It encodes CASSISPTQPQHF.

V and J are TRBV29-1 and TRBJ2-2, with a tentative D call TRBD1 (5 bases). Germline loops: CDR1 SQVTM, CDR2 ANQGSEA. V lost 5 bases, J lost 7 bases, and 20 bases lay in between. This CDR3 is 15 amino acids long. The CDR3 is CSVPRAGKGIGELFF. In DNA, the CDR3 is TGCAGCGTTCCCCGGGCAGGGAAAGGGATCGGGGAGCTGTTTTTT.

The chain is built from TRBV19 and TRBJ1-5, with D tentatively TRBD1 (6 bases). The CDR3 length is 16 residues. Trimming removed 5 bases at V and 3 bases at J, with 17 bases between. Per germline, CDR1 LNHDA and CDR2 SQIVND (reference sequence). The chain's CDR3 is CASSQRTAASNQPQHF. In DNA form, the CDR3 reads TGTGCCAGTAGTCAACGGACAGCAGCTTCCAATCAGCCCCAGCATTTT.

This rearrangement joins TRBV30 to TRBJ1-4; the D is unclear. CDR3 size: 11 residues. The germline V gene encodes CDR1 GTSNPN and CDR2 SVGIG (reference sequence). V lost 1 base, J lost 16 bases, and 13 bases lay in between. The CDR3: CAWSGGRTPFF. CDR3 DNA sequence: TGTGCCTGGAGTGGAGGGCGGACGCCGTTTTTT.